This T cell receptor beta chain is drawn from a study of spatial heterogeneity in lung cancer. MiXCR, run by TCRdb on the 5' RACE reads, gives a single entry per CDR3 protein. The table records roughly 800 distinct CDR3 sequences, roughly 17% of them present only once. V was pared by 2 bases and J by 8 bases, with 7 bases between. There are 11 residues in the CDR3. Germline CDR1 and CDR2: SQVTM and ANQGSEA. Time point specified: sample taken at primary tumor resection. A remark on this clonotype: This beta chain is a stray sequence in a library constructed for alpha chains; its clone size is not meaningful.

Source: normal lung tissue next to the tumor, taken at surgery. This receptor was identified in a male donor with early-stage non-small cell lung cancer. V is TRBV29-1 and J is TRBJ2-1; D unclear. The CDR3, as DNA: TGCAGCGTTGAATTACGGCATGAGCAGTTCTTC. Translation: CSVELRHEQFF.